This entry features one TCR beta chain sequence. Its antigen is unknown. Trimming shortened V by 8 bases and J by 1 base, and 14 bases separated the two germline ends. This CDR3 region has 14 residues. Germline V lookup: CDR1 MNHNY, CDR2 SVGAGI (reference sequence). This sample was included in a study of OX40 agonist ivuxolimab in advanced cancers. As for the study in general: Three patients had partial responses: one hepatocellular carcinoma, two cutaneous melanoma. The study, taken as a whole, reports: More expanded clones were found, on average, in CD8+ than in CD4+ T cells. The study observed clonal expansion of CD4+ and CD8+ blood T cells by week 6 at 0.1 to 3.0 mg/kg.

Only in-frame clones appear in the TCRdb table, and some are missing; sequencing was by immunoSEQ multiplex PCR. Of tens of thousands of clones in the sample, more than 70% were seen once. The sequenced sample was CD4+ or CD8+ T cells sorted from blood, obtained in a trial of the OX40 agonist ivuxolimab. The chain recombines TRBV6-6 with TRBJ2-5, with D possibly called TRBD1 or TRBD2 (6 bases each). The receptor was isolated from an adult with an advanced solid tumor such as melanoma, head and neck, liver or kidney cancer. In nucleotides, the CDR3 is TGTGCCAGCCGTACCCCGGGGGCCCAAGAGACCCAGTACTTC. Its translation: CASRTPGAQETQYF.